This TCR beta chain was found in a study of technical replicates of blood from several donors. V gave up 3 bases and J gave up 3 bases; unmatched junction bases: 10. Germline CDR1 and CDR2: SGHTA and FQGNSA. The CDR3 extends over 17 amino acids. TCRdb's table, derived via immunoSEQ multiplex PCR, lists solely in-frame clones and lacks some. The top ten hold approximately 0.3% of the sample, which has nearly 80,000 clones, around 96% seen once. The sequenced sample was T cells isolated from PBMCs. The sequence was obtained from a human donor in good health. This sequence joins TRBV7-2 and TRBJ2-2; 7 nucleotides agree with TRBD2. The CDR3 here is CASSFGWASGYTGELFF. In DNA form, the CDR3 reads TGTGCCAGCAGCTTCGGCTGGGCTAGCGGATACACCGGGGAGCTGTTTTTT.